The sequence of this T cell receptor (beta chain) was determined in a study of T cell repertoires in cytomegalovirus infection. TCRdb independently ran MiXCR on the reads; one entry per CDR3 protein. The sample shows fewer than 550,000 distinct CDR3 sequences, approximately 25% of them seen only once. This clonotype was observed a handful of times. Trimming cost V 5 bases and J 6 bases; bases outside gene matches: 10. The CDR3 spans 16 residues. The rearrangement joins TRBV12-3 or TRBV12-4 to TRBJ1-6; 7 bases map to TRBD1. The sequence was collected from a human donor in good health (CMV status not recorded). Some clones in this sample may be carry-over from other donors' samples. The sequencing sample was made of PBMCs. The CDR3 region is CASSPPRTGPNSPLHF. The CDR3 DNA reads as TGTGCCAGCAGTCCCCCCCGGACAGGACCTAATTCACCCCTCCACTTT.